The 11 T cell receptor beta chains below were found in one sample sequenced in a study of spatial heterogeneity in lung cancer. TCRdb redid the calling of the 5' RACE reads with MiXCR, one entry per CDR3 protein. The sample shows 60,000 to 75,000 distinct CDR3 sequences, roughly 6.4% of them seen only once. Time point reported: sample taken at primary tumor resection. The sequencing here drew on PBMCs, taken at surgery. These TCRs come from a female donor with early-stage non-small cell lung cancer.

V usage is TRBV29-1 and J usage is TRBJ2-6, with D possibly TRBD1 on 6 matching bases. The CDR3 is made up of 15 amino acids. Trimming cost V 6 bases and J 0 bases, with 12 bases left between them. Germline V gene lookup returns CDR1 SQVTM and CDR2 ANQGSEA. The CDR3 nucleotides are TGCAGCGTCGCGGACAGATACTCTGGGGCCAACGTCCTGACTTTC. This codes for CSVADRYSGANVLTF.

In this sample, this clonotype turned up many times. The chain couples TRBV10-2 to TRBJ2-1, with 9 bases lining up with TRBD2. J was trimmed by 2 bases and V by 3 bases; bases with no gene match: 5. The germline V gene encodes CDR1 WSHSY and CDR2 SAAADI. This CDR3 is built from 16 residues. In DNA form, the CDR3 reads TGCGCCAGCAGTGAAGGGCGGGAGGGCCCCTACAATGAGCAGTTCTTC. This translates into CASSEGREGPYNEQFF.

The chain joins TRBV7-8 to TRBJ2-3; D may be TRBD1 or TRBD2 (7 bases each). The CDR3 covers 16 residues. Looked up from germline, CDR1 is SGHVS and CDR2 is FQNEAQ. V lost 7 bases to trimming and J lost 0 bases, with 17 bases between them. The CDR3 DNA follows: TGTGCCAGCACCTTCAGGGGGAGGGCCAGCACAGATACGCAGTATTTT. Translated: CASTFRGRASTDTQYF.

This clonotype was seen only once. One end of the junction is discordant with germline, which a read error may explain. This chain connects TRBV28 to TRBJ1-1, with D possibly matching TRBD1 (6 bases). CDR3 length: 14 residues. Germline-derived CDR1 and CDR2 are MDHEN and SYDVKM. The DNA for the CDR3 is TGTGTCAGCATGCAGGGGAGGGAGAACACTGAAGCTTTCTTT. This gives the protein CVSMQGRENTEAFF.

CDR3 sequence (DNA): TGTGCCAGCAGTTTTCGGGGGCTCGGCAATCAGCCCCAGCATTTT. As protein: CASSFRGLGNQPQHF. This chain joins TRBV27 and TRBJ1-5; weak D call: TRBD1 (6 bases). Trimming removed 3 bases from V and 2 bases from J, with 11 bases in between. From germline, CDR1 is MNHEY and CDR2 SMNVEV (reference sequence). This CDR3 is 15 amino acids long.

To note about this clonotype: The junction departs from germline at one end; a sequencing error may be responsible. J is TRBJ2-2 and V is TRBV29-1; D possibly corresponds to TRBD2 (5 bases). This CDR3 is built from 14 residues. CDR1 is SQVTM and CDR2 is ANQGSEA in the germline V gene. The CDR3 reads CSVLSERQAGELFF. CDR3 DNA: TGTAGCGTTCTTAGCGAGAGGCAGGCCGGGGAGCTGTTTTTT.

This clonotype was seen many times. CDR3 bases: TGCAGTGCTGGGGATCTTTTCCCCGGGGGCTACACCTTC. Its protein is CSAGDLFPGGYTF. The V gene is TRBV20-1, the J gene TRBJ1-2, with no clear D. V lost 5 bases and J lost 8, with 18 bases in between. CDR3 length equals 13 residues. Germline CDR1 and CDR2: DFQATT and SNEGSKA (reference sequence).

This clonotype was seen a few times. The chain joins TRBV20-1 to TRBJ2-3, with 7 bases aligning to TRBD2. The junction had 13 bases not matched to a gene; V was cut back by 7 bases and J by 0 bases. The CDR3 is made up of 16 amino acids. Germline lookup yields CDR1 DFQATT and CDR2 SNEGSKA (reference sequence). CDR3 sequence: CSEVLAEPVSTDTQYF. The CDR3 nucleotides are TGCAGTGAGGTGCTAGCGGAGCCTGTGAGCACAGATACGCAGTATTTT.

In its sample, this clonotype was seen many times. The junction departs from germline at one end; a sequencing error may be responsible. The CDR3 is CASSLNGGGTSALTLF. The CDR3 bases are TGCGCCAGCAGCTTGAACGGGGGTGGGACTAGCGCCCTGACCCTCTTC. The chain has TRBV5-1 and TRBJ2-1; 10 bases agree with TRBD2. This CDR3 comprises 16 residues. Germline CDR1 and CDR2: SGHRS and YFSETQ.

The genes are TRBV27 and TRBJ1-2, with TRBD1 as a possible D gene (5 bases). Germline V lookup: CDR1 MNHEY, CDR2 SMNVEV (reference sequence). The CDR3 is 14 residues long. The V gene lost 3 bases and the J gene lost 4 bases, with 12 bases spanning the gap. The CDR3 DNA reads as TGTGCCAGCAGTTTCCAATCCGGGACCTATGGCTACACCTTC. Translation gives CASSFQSGTYGYTF.

This clonotype was counted a few times. The J gene is TRBJ2-2, the V gene TRBV3-1; 8 nucleotides line up with TRBD2. Unmatched junction bases numbered 7, after V lost 3 bases and J lost 7 bases. The CDR3 runs 15 residues. Germline V CDR1 and CDR2: LGHDT, YNNKEL (reference sequence). The CDR3 loop is CASSHLAGKHGELFF. For the CDR3, the DNA is TGTGCCAGCAGCCATTTAGCGGGAAAACACGGGGAGCTGTTTTTT.